A single sample is the source of the 32 T cell receptor beta chains below, sequenced in a study of CD8 T cells in Susac syndrome. Reverse transcription of roughly 0.5 to 1 ug RNA was performed with random hexamers. TCRdb analysed the immunoSEQ multiplex PCR reads with MiXCR anew, one entry per CDR3 protein. The sample has some 160,000 distinct CDR3 sequences, about 95% seen once. Sequenced input: CD8+ T cells from PBMCs. The source is a human donor with multiple sclerosis.

This chain joins TRBV20-1 and TRBJ1-1; 7 bases fit TRBD1. The CDR3 spans 13 residues. The germline CDR1 and CDR2 sequences are DFQATT and SNEGSKA (reference sequence). V gave up 6 bases and J gave up 1 base; unmatched junction bases: 5. In DNA, the CDR3 is TGCAGTGCCGAGACAGGGTCGAACACTGAAGCTTTCTTT. Its protein is CSAETGSNTEAFF.

V and J are TRBV20-1 and TRBJ2-7; D is unclear. From germline, CDR1 is DFQATT and CDR2 SNEGSKA (reference sequence). This CDR3 is built from 13 residues. V was clipped by 3 bases and J by 2 bases, with 11 bases between them. The CDR3 DNA is TGCAGTGCTAGGCCAGGTAGGCCCTACGAGCAGTACTTC. This codes for CSARPGRPYEQYF.

The V call is TRBV4-1, the J call TRBJ2-1; TRBD2 matches at 11 bases. The length of the CDR3 is 17 residues. V lost 5 bases and J lost 0; bases outside the gene matches: 6. Germline V gene data show CDR1 as MGHRA and CDR2 as YSYEKL. The CDR3 loop is CASSSRTSGPSYNEQFF. In DNA form, the CDR3 reads TGCGCCAGCAGCTCCAGGACTAGCGGGCCCTCCTACAATGAGCAGTTCTTC.

This clonotype was seen only once. The chain employs TRBV15 and TRBJ2-1; the match to TRBD2 covers 7 bases. CDR1 LNHNV and CDR2 YYDKDF come from the germline V gene (reference sequence). CDR3 length: 15 amino acids. The V gene end was trimmed by 2 bases and the J gene end by 1 base; junction bases not matched to a gene: 2. Written as DNA, the CDR3 is TGTGCCACCAGCAGACTAGCGGAGTCCTACAATGAGCAGTTCTTC. It translates to CATSRLAESYNEQFF.

The chain couples TRBV27 to TRBJ2-5, with TRBD2 matching over 9 bases. The ends lost 6 bases at V and 5 bases at J; junction bases unmatched: 10. CDR1 and CDR2 (germline): MNHEY, SMNVEV (reference sequence). The CDR3 extends over 15 amino acids. The CDR3 nucleotides are TGTGCCAGCAGGGATAGCGGGAGAGGGCGGGAGACCCAGTACTTC. Translation: CASRDSGRGRETQYF.

This clonotype was recorded only once. This chain uses TRBV9 with TRBJ1-1, with D hard to call. Per the germline V gene, CDR1 is SGDLS and CDR2 is YYNGEE. There are 11 residues in the CDR3. Trimming cost V 3 bases and J 8 bases, with 8 bases left between them. CDR3 in DNA: TGTGCCAGCAGCGATCCGGGAGAAGCTTTCTTT. It yields the protein CASSDPGEAFF.

The chain has TRBV12-3 or TRBV12-4 and TRBJ2-1; tentatively, D is TRBD2 (6 bases). V was shortened by 5 bases and J by 13 bases, with 18 bases between the two germline ends. There are 13 residues in the CDR3. The CDR3 protein is CASSPDDPSAQFF. As DNA, the CDR3 is TGTGCCAGCAGTCCTGACGATCCTAGCGCACAGTTCTTC.

The CDR3: CASSEAGGLHF. The CDR3 nucleotides are TGTGCCAGCAGTGAAGCTGGGGGCCTCCACTTT. The rearrangement links TRBV2 to TRBJ1-6; D is possibly TRBD1 (5 bases). The V gene lost 0 bases and the J gene lost 15 bases, with 6 bases spanning the gap. Per the germline V gene, CDR1 is SNHLY and CDR2 is FYNNEI. This CDR3 comprises 11 residues. Complete variable domain (other parts from reference TRBV2 and TRBJ1-6): EPEVTQTPSHQVTQMGQEVILRCVPISNHLYFYWYRQILGQKVEFLVSFYNNEISEKSEIFDDQFSVERPDGSNFTLKIRSTKLEDSAMYFCASSEAGGLHFGNGTRLTVT.

The V gene is TRBV2, the J gene TRBJ1-1; unclear D gene. CDR3 length equals 14 residues. The V gene's germline CDR1 is SNHLY and CDR2 FYNNEI. The germline V and J ends were trimmed by 3 bases and 5 bases, with 13 bases remaining between them. The CDR3 nucleotides read TGTGCCAGCAGTGAGGGAGGGTTCGGTACTGAAGCTTTCTTT. Translation gives CASSEGGFGTEAFF.

The rearrangement uses TRBV2 and TRBJ2-2; 7 positions match TRBD1. With 10 bases clipped from V and 0 bases from J, the junction kept 2 bases outside the gene matches. Germline CDR1 reads SNHLY; CDR2 reads FYNNEI. This CDR3 spans 13 amino acids. CDR3 nucleotides: TGTGCCACCGGGACAGCGAACACCGGGGAGCTGTTTTTT. Residues: CATGTANTGELFF. The full variable domain, rest sourced from reference TRBV2 and TRBJ2-2, is EPEVTQTPSHQVTQMGQEVILRCVPISNHLYFYWYRQILGQKVEFLVSFYNNEISEKSEIFDDQFSVERPDGSNFTLKIRSTKLEDSAMYFCATGTANTGELFFGEGSRLTVL.

This chain joins TRBV12-3 or TRBV12-4 and TRBJ2-2; a weak D match, TRBD1 (6 bases). Between the trimmed V and J ends, which lost 7 bases and 0 bases, there was a span of 15 bases. The CDR3 loop spans 16 amino acids. CDR3 protein: CASTPGGLANTGELFF. The CDR3 DNA is TGTGCCAGCACCCCTGGGGGCTTAGCGAACACCGGGGAGCTGTTTTTT.

The chain carries TRBV7-8 and TRBJ1-1; the match to TRBD1 covers 9 bases. Germline V gene sequence: CDR1 SGHVS, CDR2 FQNEAQ. The CDR3 totals 17 residues. The J segment lost 3 bases and the V segment lost 1 base, leaving 9 bases of the junction unmatched. In nucleotides, the CDR3 is TGTGCCAGCAGCTTAGTGTGGTGGGACAGGGAGGACACTGAAGCTTTCTTT. Translated: CASSLVWWDREDTEAFF.

The V gene is TRBV19, the J gene TRBJ2-3; the D gene is possibly TRBD2 (6 bases). The germline V and J ends were trimmed by 3 bases and 8 bases, with 18 bases remaining between them. Germline V lookup: CDR1 LNHDA, CDR2 SQIVND (reference sequence). There are 15 residues in the CDR3. CDR3 sequence: CASSIDGRDQFTQYF. CDR3 coding DNA: TGTGCCAGTAGTATCGATGGGCGGGATCAATTTACGCAGTATTTT. Full variable domain (remainder filled in from reference TRBV19 and TRBJ2-3): DGGITQSPKYLFRKEGQNVTLSCEQNLNHDAMYWYRQDPGQGLRLIYYSQIVNDFQKGDIAEGYSVSREKKESFPLTVTSAQKNPTAFYLCASSIDGRDQFTQYFGPGTRLTVL.

V usage is TRBV29-1 and J usage is TRBJ1-2, with D possibly matching TRBD1 (5 bases). Trimming removed 4 bases at V and 4 bases at J, with 13 bases between. CDR3 size: 13 residues. Per the germline V gene, CDR1 is SQVTM and CDR2 is ANQGSEA. CDR3 DNA sequence: TGCAGCGTTGTCCCCCCAGGGAGCTATGGCTACACCTTC. As protein: CSVVPPGSYGYTF.

The chain combines TRBV27 with TRBJ2-5; D not certain. Looked up from germline, CDR1 is MNHEY and CDR2 is SMNVEV (reference sequence). Trimming shortened V by 0 bases and J by 5 bases, and 7 bases separated the two germline ends. The CDR3 loop spans 13 amino acids. The DNA of the CDR3 is TGTGCCAGCAGTTTATCACGGGTCGAGACCCAGTACTTC. It yields the protein CASSLSRVETQYF.

This rearrangement joins TRBV24-1 to TRBJ2-5; 14 nucleotides match TRBD2. The length of the CDR3 is 17 residues. Losses at the gene ends were 4 bases for V and 4 bases for J; bases not matched to a gene: 7. Looked up from germline, CDR1 is KGHDR and CDR2 is SFDVKD. CDR3 bases: TGTGCCACCAGTGAGGGAAGACTAGCGGGGGGGCGAGAGACCCAGTACTTC. It encodes CATSEGRLAGGRETQYF.

The chain is built from TRBV20-1 and TRBJ2-1; D might be TRBD1 (6 bases). Germline V lookup: CDR1 DFQATT, CDR2 SNEGSKA (reference sequence). This CDR3 spans 15 amino acids. The V end was cut by 5 bases, the J end by 0 bases, with 14 bases between. CDR3 sequence: CSAGDGQSSYNEQFF. In DNA, the CDR3 is TGCAGTGCTGGGGACGGACAGAGCTCCTACAATGAGCAGTTCTTC.

The genes are TRBV15 and TRBJ2-1, with TRBD2 identical over 8 bases. Germline trimming cut 4 bases from V and 6 bases from J; bases unmatched to any gene: 8. The CDR3 extends over 15 amino acids. Germline V CDR1 and CDR2: LNHNV, YYDKDF (reference sequence). In DNA form, the CDR3 reads TGTGCCACCAGCATCTACGGGGGGGCGGGCAATGAGCAGTTCTTC. It codes for CATSIYGGAGNEQFF.

The genes are TRBV29-1 and TRBJ1-2; tentative D call: TRBD1 (5 bases). From germline, CDR1 is SQVTM and CDR2 ANQGSEA. Trimming stripped 2 bases from V and 2 bases from J, with 12 bases between. CDR3 length: 14 amino acids. The CDR3 spells CSVEPRGSNYGYTF. CDR3 nucleotide sequence: TGCAGCGTTGAACCCCGGGGCTCAAACTATGGCTACACCTTC.

The sample holds a few counts of this clonotype. The chain joins TRBV14 to TRBJ2-2, with D hard to call. CDR1 SGHDN and CDR2 FVKESK come from the germline V gene. The CDR3 is 13 amino acids. Trimming removed 1 base at V and 5 bases at J, with 5 bases between. This CDR3 reads CASSQVSTGELFF. Here the CDR3 DNA reads TGTGCCAGCAGCCAAGTTTCGACCGGGGAGCTGTTTTTT.

J is TRBJ2-3 and V is TRBV20-1, with TRBD2 identical over 8 bases. CDR1 and CDR2 from the germline V gene are DFQATT and SNEGSKA (reference sequence). After removal of 3 bases from V and 7 bases from J, the junction contained 15 bases not matched to a gene. The CDR3 is 16 amino acids. CDR3 sequence (DNA): TGCAGTGCTAGGCCCACCTCGGGCGGGAGGCACCATACGCAGTATTTT. It is translated as CSARPTSGGRHHTQYF.

The chain has TRBV20-1 and TRBJ2-1, with TRBD2 identical over 10 bases. The CDR3 is 16 amino acids. Germline V lookup: CDR1 DFQATT, CDR2 SNEGSKA (reference sequence). The ends lost 0 bases at V and 9 bases at J; junction bases unmatched: 11. CDR3 sequence (DNA): TGCAGTGCTAGAGATCTATTAGCGGGAGGCTTCGGTGAGCAGTTCTTC. Translating it yields CSARDLLAGGFGEQFF.

This chain joins TRBV20-1 and TRBJ2-7, with D perhaps being TRBD1 or TRBD2 (6 bases each). V shed 5 bases and J shed 2 bases, with 16 bases lying between them. CDR1 and CDR2 (germline): DFQATT, SNEGSKA (reference sequence). This CDR3 spans 14 amino acids. CDR3 in DNA: TGCAGTGCTTCCCCGGAGGGGGAGACCTACGAGCAGTACTTC. It codes for CSASPEGETYEQYF.

V usage is TRBV15 and J usage is TRBJ2-2; no clear D gene. The CDR3 loop spans 16 amino acids. In germline, CDR1 is LNHNV, CDR2 YYDKDF (reference sequence). V was pared by 0 bases and J by 2 bases, with 10 bases between. CDR3 sequence (DNA): TGTGCCACCAGCAGAGATCGTGCAGCCAACACCGGGGAGCTGTTTTTT. This encodes CATSRDRAANTGELFF.

The rearrangement joins TRBV3-1 to TRBJ2-1; the match to TRBD2 covers 11 bases. With V trimmed by 3 bases and J by 9 bases, 13 bases remained unmatched. The CDR3 has 17 residues. Germline lookup yields CDR1 LGHDT and CDR2 YNNKEL (reference sequence). In DNA form, the CDR3 reads TGTGCCAGCAGCCAGCTTAGCGGGAGGGCCCCGATTGGTGAGCAGTTCTTC. Translating gives CASSQLSGRAPIGEQFF.

J is TRBJ2-6 and V is TRBV12-3 or TRBV12-4; D gene uncertain. V dropped 7 bases and J dropped 3 bases, with 10 bases sitting between them. There are 14 residues in the CDR3. The CDR3 region is CASTLGSGANVLTF. CDR3 DNA sequence: TGTGCCAGCACCCTGGGAAGTGGGGCCAACGTCCTGACTTTC.

This rearrangement joins TRBV29-1 to TRBJ2-1; no firm D call. The CDR3 runs 12 residues. Trimming pared 7 bases from V and 7 bases from J, leaving 14 bases between. Germline V gene lookup returns CDR1 SQVTM and CDR2 ANQGSEA. CDR3 amino acids: CSASLARNEQFF. The CDR3 DNA is TGCAGCGCCTCCCTGGCGCGGAATGAGCAGTTCTTC.

The V gene is TRBV29-1, the J gene TRBJ1-1; 7 positions match TRBD1. The germline V gene encodes CDR1 SQVTM and CDR2 ANQGSEA. CDR3 length: 15 residues. V was clipped by 6 bases and J by 1 base; unmatched bases: 11. DNA of the CDR3: TGCAGCGTGGGATACCGAGGGGGCAGGAACACTGAAGCTTTCTTT. It is translated as CSVGYRGGRNTEAFF.

The V call is TRBV29-1, the J call TRBJ1-1; no reliable D call. Per germline, CDR1 SQVTM and CDR2 ANQGSEA. The germline V and J ends were trimmed by 0 bases and 1 base, with 6 bases remaining between them. The CDR3 covers 13 residues. The CDR3 coding sequence is TGCAGCGTTGAAGATCCGGGGAACACTGAAGCTTTCTTT. It is translated as CSVEDPGNTEAFF. Full variable domain (remainder filled in from reference TRBV29-1 and TRBJ1-1): SAVISQKPSRDICQRGTSLTIQCQVDSQVTMMFWYRQQPGQSLTLIATANQGSEATYESGFVIDKFPISRPNLTFSTLTVSNMSPEDSSIYLCSVEDPGNTEAFFGQGTRLTVV.

V is TRBV14 and J is TRBJ2-1, with 8 bases lining up with TRBD2. Trimming took 3 bases from V and 4 from J; bases not matched to a gene: 2. The CDR3 runs to 14 residues. From germline, CDR1 is SGHDN and CDR2 FVKESK. CDR3 DNA sequence: TGTGCCAGCAGCCACACTAGCGGATACAATGAGCAGTTCTTC. This gives the protein CASSHTSGYNEQFF.

The rearrangement joins TRBV28 to TRBJ1-5; D gene unclear. Germline loops: CDR1 MDHEN, CDR2 SYDVKM. V was clipped by 6 bases and J by 3 bases, with 21 bases between them. The CDR3 has 17 residues. CDR3 in DNA: TGTGCCAGCAGCCCCGAGGCAGGCACCGCTCACAATCAGCCCCAGCATTTT. Protein: CASSPEAGTAHNQPQHF.

The chain has TRBV27 and TRBJ2-3; D not certain. V was clipped by 3 bases and J by 0 bases, with 13 bases between them. This CDR3 is 16 amino acids long. Looked up from germline, CDR1 is MNHEY and CDR2 is SMNVEV (reference sequence). In nucleotides, the CDR3 is TGTGCCAGCAGTTTTCAAGGAGTAACTAGCACAGATACGCAGTATTTT. It translates to CASSFQGVTSTDTQYF.